Following are 5 T cell receptor beta chains from one sample sequenced in a study of control samples from healthy donors and cancer patients. Libraries were prepared by immunoSEQ multiplex PCR; TCRdb keeps only in-frame clonotypes and omits some of them. Of roughly 120,000 clones in the sample, more than 85% were seen once. The material sequenced was blood. The receptors here all came from a man aged 30-40 years in good health.

The chain joins TRBV7-9 to TRBJ2-2; D tentatively fits TRBD1 or TRBD2 (5 bases each). This CDR3 comprises 13 residues. Per germline, CDR1 SEHNR and CDR2 FQNEAQ (reference sequence). The V gene lost 4 bases and the J gene lost 7 bases, with 10 bases spanning the gap. CDR3 nucleotide sequence: TGTGCCAGCAGCTCTGGGACGTACGGGGAGCTGTTTTTT. This translates into CASSSGTYGELFF.

The chain combines TRBV3-1 (or the pseudogene TRBV3-2) with TRBJ2-2, with 9 bases that match TRBD2. Germline lookup yields CDR1 LGHDT and CDR2 YNNKEL (reference sequence). The CDR3 totals 17 residues. With 4 bases clipped from V and 4 bases from J, the junction kept 10 bases outside the gene matches. CDR3 nucleotides: TGTGCCAGCAGCCTATCGCGGGGGGGACTCATCACCGGGGAGCTGTTTTTT. Encoded protein: CASSLSRGGLITGELFF.

The gene calls are TRBV4-2 and TRBJ1-1; D may be TRBD1 (6 bases). Germline-derived CDR1 and CDR2 are LGHNA and YNFKEQ. The CDR3 extends over 15 amino acids. V lost 4 bases and J 5 bases, leaving 17 bases between the germline ends. CDR3 DNA: TGTGCCAGCAGCCTACTGGATAGGGGGGGGACTGAAGCTTTCTTT. It is translated as CASSLLDRGGTEAFF.

The chain is built from TRBV10-2 and TRBJ1-2, with TRBD1 identical over 7 bases. Germline trimming cut 4 bases from V and 2 bases from J; bases unmatched to any gene: 7. There are 15 residues in the CDR3. Germline V gene sequence: CDR1 WSHSY, CDR2 SAAADI. DNA of the CDR3: TGCGCCAGCAGTGCAGAGGCAGGGGGGAACTATGGCTACACCTTC. Amino acid sequence: CASSAEAGGNYGYTF.

This chain joins TRBV7-8 and TRBJ1-2; D may be TRBD1 (6 bases). Trimming removed 4 bases at V and 8 bases at J, with 14 bases between. The CDR3 sequence is 13 residues long. Germline CDR1 is SGHVS and CDR2 is FQNEAQ. In nucleotides, the CDR3 is TGTGCCAGCAGCTCTACAGGGTTGCGAGGCTACACCTTC. It specifies CASSSTGLRGYTF.